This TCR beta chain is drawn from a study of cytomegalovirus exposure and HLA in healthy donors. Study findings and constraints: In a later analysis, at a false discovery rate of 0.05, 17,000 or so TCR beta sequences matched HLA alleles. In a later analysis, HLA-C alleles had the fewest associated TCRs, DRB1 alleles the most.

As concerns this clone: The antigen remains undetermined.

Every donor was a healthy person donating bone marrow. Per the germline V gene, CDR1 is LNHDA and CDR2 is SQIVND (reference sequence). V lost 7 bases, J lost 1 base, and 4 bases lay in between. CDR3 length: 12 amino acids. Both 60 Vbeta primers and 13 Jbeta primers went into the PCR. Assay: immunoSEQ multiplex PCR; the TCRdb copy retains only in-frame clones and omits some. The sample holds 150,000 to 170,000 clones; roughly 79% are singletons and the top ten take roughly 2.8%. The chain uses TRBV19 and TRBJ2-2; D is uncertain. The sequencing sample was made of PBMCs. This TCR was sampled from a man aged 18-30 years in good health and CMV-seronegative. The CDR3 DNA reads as TGTGCCAGTACCGGGAACACCGGGGAGCTGTTTTTT. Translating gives CASTGNTGELFF. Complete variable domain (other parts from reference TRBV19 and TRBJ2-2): DGGITQSPKYLFRKEGQNVTLSCEQNLNHDAMYWYRQDPGQGLRLIYYSQIVNDFQKGDIAEGYSVSREKKESFPLTVTSAQKNPTAFYLCASTGNTGELFFGEGSRLTVL.